These 16 T cell receptor beta chains originate from one sample sequenced in a study of cytomegalovirus exposure and HLA in healthy donors. The PCR made use of 60 Vbeta and 13 Jbeta primers. Using immunoSEQ multiplex PCR, the repertoire was profiled, and TCRdb retains in-frame clones only, with some absent. Of approximately 210,000 clones listed, 82% are singletons. The sequencing input was PBMCs. Receptors originate from a middle-aged man in good health and CMV-seropositive.

This clone was recorded only once. The V call is TRBV6-5, the J call TRBJ2-7, with a possible D match to TRBD2 (6 bases). Deletions cut 3 bases from V and 3 bases from J, with 9 bases between. CDR1 is MNHEY and CDR2 is SVGAGI in the germline V gene. The CDR3 runs to 13 residues. CDR3: CASSYGTYYEQYF. CDR3 coding DNA: TGTGCCAGCAGTTATGGGACTTACTACGAGCAGTACTTC.

This clone was seen once. This sequence joins TRBV4-1 and TRBJ2-2; D is possibly TRBD2 (6 bases). Per germline, CDR1 MGHRA and CDR2 YSYEKL. The CDR3 covers 17 residues. Trimming took off 0 bases at V and 8 bases at J, with 19 bases between the two ends. This CDR3 is CASSQEVAEPPVGELFF. The CDR3 DNA reads as TGCGCCAGCAGCCAAGAGGTAGCGGAGCCTCCGGTGGGGGAGCTGTTTTTT.

V usage is TRBV11-2 and J usage is TRBJ1-2; a weak D match, TRBD1 (5 bases). The CDR3 length is 13 residues. V dropped 1 base and J dropped 7 bases, with 10 bases sitting between them. Germline V gene lookup returns CDR1 SGHAT and CDR2 FQNNGV. CDR3 sequence reads: CASSLVSGFGYTF. The CDR3 nucleotides read TGTGCCAGCAGCTTAGTTTCAGGGTTTGGCTACACCTTC.

The chain uses TRBV19 and TRBJ2-7, with 9 bases identical to TRBD2. The germline CDR1 and CDR2 sequences are LNHDA and SQIVND (reference sequence). J was trimmed by 7 bases and V by 1 base; bases with no gene match: 5. This CDR3 has 14 amino acids. The CDR3 loop is CASSIGGRVQEQYF. DNA for the CDR3: TGTGCCAGTAGTATAGGCGGGAGGGTGCAAGAGCAGTACTTC. Based on the CDR3 plus reference TRBV19 and TRBJ2-7, the full variable domain is DGGITQSPKYLFRKEGQNVTLSCEQNLNHDAMYWYRQDPGQGLRLIYYSQIVNDFQKGDIAEGYSVSREKKESFPLTVTSAQKNPTAFYLCASSIGGRVQEQYFGPGTRLTVT.

The chain combines TRBV4-1 with TRBJ2-7; a weak D match, TRBD1 (5 bases). V was cut by 2 bases and J by 0 bases, with 14 bases left in between. This CDR3 is 16 amino acids long. Looked up from germline, CDR1 is MGHRA and CDR2 is YSYEKL. CDR3: CASSQNPGMNSYEQYF. The CDR3 region has the DNA TGCGCCAGCAGCCAAAATCCAGGGATGAACTCCTACGAGCAGTACTTC.

In this sample, this clone turned up once. V and J are TRBV2 and TRBJ2-7; perhaps TRBD2 as D (5 bases). Germline CDR1 and CDR2: SNHLY and FYNNEI. Trimming shortened V by 1 base and J by 6 bases, and 16 bases separated the two germline ends. The CDR3 runs to 15 residues. The CDR3 nucleotides are TGTGCCAGCAGTGAAGTGGGCCCCCGGGGTGTCGAGCAGTACGTC. As protein: CASSEVGPRGVEQYV.

This chain uses TRBV28 with TRBJ2-7; TRBD2 aligns across 12 bases. The CDR3 is 16 amino acids. Germline V gene sequence: CDR1 MDHEN, CDR2 SYDVKM. V trimming: 6 bases; J trimming: 3 bases; junction bases outside the gene matches: 9. The CDR3 nucleotides are TGTGCCAGCAGCTCGCGACTAGCGGGAGACCTCTACGAGCAGTACTTC. It codes for CASSSRLAGDLYEQYF.

The rearrangement joins TRBV7-2 to TRBJ2-2; weak D call: TRBD2 (6 bases). The ends were cut back, 5 bases at V and 4 bases at J, with 14 bases in the middle. This CDR3 has 15 residues. Germline V gene data show CDR1 as SGHTA and CDR2 as FQGNSA. This CDR3 is CASSHGSRSTGELFF. CDR3 sequence (DNA): TGTGCCAGCAGCCACGGGAGTCGAAGCACCGGGGAGCTGTTTTTT.

This clone was detected only a few times. The chain employs TRBV7-9 and TRBJ2-7, with 7 bases lining up with TRBD1. After removal of 5 bases from V and 2 bases from J, the junction contained 9 bases not matched to a gene. In germline, CDR1 is SEHNR, CDR2 FQNEAQ (reference sequence). This CDR3 comprises 15 residues. The CDR3 protein is CASSAGTVGAYEQYV. CDR3 DNA: TGTGCCAGCAGCGCCGGGACAGTGGGAGCCTACGAGCAGTACGTC.

This chain links TRBV10-1 with TRBJ2-2, with 10 nucleotides matching TRBD2. Germline V gene sequence: CDR1 WNHNN, CDR2 SYGVQD (reference sequence). Trimming removed 11 bases from V and 3 bases from J; junction bases left unmatched: 9. This CDR3 has 15 amino acids. The CDR3 region is CASSGLAGDTGELFF. The CDR3 DNA reads as TGCGCCTCCTCCGGGCTAGCGGGAGACACCGGGGAGCTGTTTTTT.

The chain joins TRBV7-9 to TRBJ2-7; 7 bases map to TRBD2. Trimming took 1 base from V and 3 from J; bases not matched to a gene: 9. The V gene's germline CDR1 is SEHNR and CDR2 FQNEAQ (reference sequence). The CDR3 spans 16 residues. The CDR3 sequence: CASSLDARAGVYEQYF. The DNA of the CDR3 is TGTGCCAGCAGCTTAGACGCGAGGGCGGGGGTCTACGAGCAGTACTTC.

V and J are TRBV7-9 and TRBJ2-7; D perhaps matches TRBD2 (6 bases). There are 13 residues in the CDR3. The V gene's germline CDR1 is SEHNR and CDR2 FQNEAQ (reference sequence). V gave up 4 bases and J gave up 7 bases, with 14 bases separating them. The CDR3 DNA reads TGTGCCAGCAGCTCCGGAGGGCCGAGTGAGCAGTACTTC. Its translation: CASSSGGPSEQYF.

This clone appeared a few times. The chain combines TRBV28 with TRBJ2-7; 7 bases fit TRBD2. Germline assignment: CDR1 MDHEN and CDR2 SYDVKM. Trimming at V came to 1 base and at J to 4 bases, leaving 10 bases not matched to a gene. This CDR3 has 16 residues. The CDR3 here is CASSLFGGRAQYEQYF. Written as DNA, the CDR3 is TGTGCCAGCAGTTTATTTGGTGGGAGGGCCCAATACGAGCAGTACTTC.

This clone was detected once. CDR3 region: CASRHYGAGGPREQFF. The CDR3 nucleotides are TGTGCCAGCAGGCATTATGGAGCGGGAGGGCCCCGCGAGCAGTTCTTC. The V and J genes are TRBV5-4 and TRBJ2-1, with 10 nucleotides matching TRBD2. V dropped 5 bases and J dropped 10; count of bases not matched to a gene: 15. The CDR3 loop spans 16 amino acids. Germline lookup yields CDR1 SGHNT and CDR2 YYREEE (reference sequence).

A remark on this clone: Other DNA sequences in the same sample also yield this CDR3. The chain links TRBV25-1 to TRBJ2-2; a weak D match, TRBD1 (7 bases). The V end lost 5 bases, the J end lost 8 bases, and 18 bases lay between the germline ends. The CDR3 contains 15 residues. Per the germline V gene, CDR1 is MGHDK and CDR2 is SYGVNS. The DNA for the CDR3 is TGTGCCAGCAGTCCACGTCGACAGGGAGGTGGGGAGCTGTTTTTT. It encodes CASSPRRQGGGELFF.

Regarding this clone: Relative to the germline gene, one junction end is altered; a read error may explain this. The sample has other DNA sequences that encode this CDR3 too. The chain is built from TRBV29-1 and TRBJ1-1; a weak D match, TRBD1 (6 bases). CDR1 is SQVTM and CDR2 is ANQGSEA in the germline V gene. The CDR3 extends over 14 amino acids. The CDR3 DNA is TGCAGCGTTGACGAGGGGGTCATGAACACTGAAGCCTTCTTT. Its translation is CSVDEGVMNTEAFF.